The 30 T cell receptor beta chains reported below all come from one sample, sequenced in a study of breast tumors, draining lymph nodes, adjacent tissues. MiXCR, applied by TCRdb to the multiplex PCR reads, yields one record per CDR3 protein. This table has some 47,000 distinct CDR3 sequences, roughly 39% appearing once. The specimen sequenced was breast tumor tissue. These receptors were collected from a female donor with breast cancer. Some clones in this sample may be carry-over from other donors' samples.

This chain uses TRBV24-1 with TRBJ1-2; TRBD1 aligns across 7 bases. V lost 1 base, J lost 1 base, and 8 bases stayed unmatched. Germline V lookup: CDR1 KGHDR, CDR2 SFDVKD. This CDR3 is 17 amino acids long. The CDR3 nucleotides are TGTGCCACCAGTGATTTTCTCCCAGGGGGGGATAACTATGGCTACACCTTC. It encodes CATSDFLPGGDNYGYTF.

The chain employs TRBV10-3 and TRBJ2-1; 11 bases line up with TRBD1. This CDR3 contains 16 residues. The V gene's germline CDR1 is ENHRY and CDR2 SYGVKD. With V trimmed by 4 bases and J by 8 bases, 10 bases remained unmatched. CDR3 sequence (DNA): TGTGCCATCAGTGGACCGGGACAGGGGGACGTGTATGAGCAGTTCTTC. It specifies CAISGPGQGDVYEQFF.

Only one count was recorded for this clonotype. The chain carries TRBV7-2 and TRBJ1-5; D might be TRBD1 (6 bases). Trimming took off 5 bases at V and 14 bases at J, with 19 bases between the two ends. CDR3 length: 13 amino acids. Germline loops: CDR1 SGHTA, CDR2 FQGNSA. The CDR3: CASSLTAGAYEHF. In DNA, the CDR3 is TGTGCCAGCAGCCTTACAGCAGGGGCCTACGAGCATTTT.

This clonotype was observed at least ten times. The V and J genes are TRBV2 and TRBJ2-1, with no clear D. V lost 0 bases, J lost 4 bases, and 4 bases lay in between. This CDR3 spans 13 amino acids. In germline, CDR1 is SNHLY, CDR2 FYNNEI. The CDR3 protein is CASSEAGYNEQFF. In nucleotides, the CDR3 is TGTGCCAGCAGTGAAGCGGGATACAATGAGCAGTTCTTC.

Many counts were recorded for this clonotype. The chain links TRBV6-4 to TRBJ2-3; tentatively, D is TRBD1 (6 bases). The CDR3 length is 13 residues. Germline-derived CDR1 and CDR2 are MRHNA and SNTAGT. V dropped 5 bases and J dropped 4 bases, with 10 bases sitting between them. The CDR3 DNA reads TGTGCCAGCAGTATTGGGGGCGCAGATACGCAGTATTTT. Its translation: CASSIGGADTQYF.

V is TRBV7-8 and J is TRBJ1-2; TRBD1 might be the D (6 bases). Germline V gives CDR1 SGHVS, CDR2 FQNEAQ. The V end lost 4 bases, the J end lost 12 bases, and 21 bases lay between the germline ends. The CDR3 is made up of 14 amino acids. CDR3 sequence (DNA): TGTGCCAGCAGCTCCGGAAGGGGGGAATCTGGAAACACCTTC. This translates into CASSSGRGESGNTF.

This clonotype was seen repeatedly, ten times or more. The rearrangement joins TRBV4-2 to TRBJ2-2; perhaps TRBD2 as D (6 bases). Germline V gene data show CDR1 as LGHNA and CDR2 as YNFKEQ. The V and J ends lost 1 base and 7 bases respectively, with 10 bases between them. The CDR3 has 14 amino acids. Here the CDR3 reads CASSQGGVHGELFF. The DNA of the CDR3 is TGTGCCAGCAGCCAAGGGGGGGTTCACGGGGAGCTGTTTTTT.

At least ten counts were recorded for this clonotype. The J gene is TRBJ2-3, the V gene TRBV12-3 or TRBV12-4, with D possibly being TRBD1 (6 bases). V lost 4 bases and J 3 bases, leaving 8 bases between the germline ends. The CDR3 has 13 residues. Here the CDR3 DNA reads TGTGCCAGCAGTTACGGACAGACAGATACGCAGTATTTT. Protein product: CASSYGQTDTQYF.

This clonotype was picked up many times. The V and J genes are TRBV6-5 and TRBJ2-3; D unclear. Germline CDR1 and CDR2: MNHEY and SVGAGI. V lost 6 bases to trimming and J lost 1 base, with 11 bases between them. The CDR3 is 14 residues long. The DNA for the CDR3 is TGTGCCAGCAGCCCCTACGGTGGCACAGATACGCAGTATTTT. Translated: CASSPYGGTDTQYF.

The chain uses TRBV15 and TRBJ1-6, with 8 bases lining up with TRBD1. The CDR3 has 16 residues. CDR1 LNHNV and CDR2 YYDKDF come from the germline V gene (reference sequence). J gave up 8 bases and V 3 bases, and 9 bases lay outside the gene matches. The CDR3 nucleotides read TGTGCCACCAGCAGCTTCCTCGGACAGGGTGATTCACCCCTCCACTTT. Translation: CATSSFLGQGDSPLHF.

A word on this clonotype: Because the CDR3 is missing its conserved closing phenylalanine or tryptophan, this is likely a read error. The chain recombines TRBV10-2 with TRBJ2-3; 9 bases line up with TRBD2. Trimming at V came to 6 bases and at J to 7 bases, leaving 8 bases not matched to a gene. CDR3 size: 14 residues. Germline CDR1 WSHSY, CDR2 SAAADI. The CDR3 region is CASRLAGPDNTQYS. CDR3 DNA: TGCGCCAGCAGGCTAGCGGGACCTGATAATACGCAGTATTCT.

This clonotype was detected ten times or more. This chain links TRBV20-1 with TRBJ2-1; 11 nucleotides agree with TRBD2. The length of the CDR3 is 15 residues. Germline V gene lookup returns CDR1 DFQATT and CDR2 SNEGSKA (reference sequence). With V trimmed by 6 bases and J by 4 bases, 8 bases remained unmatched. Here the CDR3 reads CSASPTSGKYNEQFF. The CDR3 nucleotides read TGCAGTGCCTCCCCGACTAGCGGGAAATACAATGAGCAGTTCTTC.

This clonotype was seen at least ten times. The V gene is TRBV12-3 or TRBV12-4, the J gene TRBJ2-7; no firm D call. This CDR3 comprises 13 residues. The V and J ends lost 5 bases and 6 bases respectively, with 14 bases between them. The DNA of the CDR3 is TGTGCCAGCAGTCTCGGCCAAGGGATCGAGCAGTACTTC. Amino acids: CASSLGQGIEQYF.

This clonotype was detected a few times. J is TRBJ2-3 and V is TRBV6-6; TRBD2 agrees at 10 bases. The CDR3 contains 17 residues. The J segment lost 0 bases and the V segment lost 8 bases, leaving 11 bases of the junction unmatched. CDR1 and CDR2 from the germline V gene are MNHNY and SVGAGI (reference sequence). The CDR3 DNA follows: TGTGCCAGCTGGTCGGGTAGGACTAGCGGCAGCACAGATACGCAGTATTTT. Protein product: CASWSGRTSGSTDTQYF.

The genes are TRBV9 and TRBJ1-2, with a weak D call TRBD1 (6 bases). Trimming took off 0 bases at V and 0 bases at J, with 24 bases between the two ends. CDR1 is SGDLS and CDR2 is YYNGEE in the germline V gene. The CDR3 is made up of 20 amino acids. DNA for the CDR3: TGTGCCAGCAGCGTAGGAGATTCGACAGGCTATCTTTCTTCTAACTATGGCTACACCTTC. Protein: CASSVGDSTGYLSSNYGYTF.

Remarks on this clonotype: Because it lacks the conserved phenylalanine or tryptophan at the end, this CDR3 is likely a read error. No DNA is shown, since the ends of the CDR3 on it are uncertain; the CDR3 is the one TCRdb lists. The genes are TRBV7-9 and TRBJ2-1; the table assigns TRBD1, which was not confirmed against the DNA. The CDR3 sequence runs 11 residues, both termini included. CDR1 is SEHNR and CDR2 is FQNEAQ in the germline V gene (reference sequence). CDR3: CANSYGDRGVL.

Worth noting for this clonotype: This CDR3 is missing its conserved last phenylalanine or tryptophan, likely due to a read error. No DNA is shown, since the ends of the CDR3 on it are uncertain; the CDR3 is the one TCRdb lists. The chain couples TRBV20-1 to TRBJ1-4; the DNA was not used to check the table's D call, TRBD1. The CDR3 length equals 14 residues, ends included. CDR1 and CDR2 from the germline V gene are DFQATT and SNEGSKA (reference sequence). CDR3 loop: CSATLREGDEKLLL.

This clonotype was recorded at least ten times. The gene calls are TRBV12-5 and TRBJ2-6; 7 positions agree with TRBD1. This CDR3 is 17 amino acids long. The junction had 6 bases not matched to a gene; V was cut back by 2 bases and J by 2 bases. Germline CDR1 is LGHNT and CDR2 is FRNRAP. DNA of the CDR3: TGTGCTAGTGGTTTGATGACAGGGTATACTGGGGCCAACGTCCTGACTTTC. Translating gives CASGLMTGYTGANVLTF.

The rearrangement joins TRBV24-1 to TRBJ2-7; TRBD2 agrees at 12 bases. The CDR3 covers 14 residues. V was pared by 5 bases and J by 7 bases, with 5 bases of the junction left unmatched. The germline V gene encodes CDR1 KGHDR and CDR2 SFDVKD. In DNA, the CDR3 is TGTGCCACCAGTGGGACTAGCGGGACGAGAGAGCAGTACTTC. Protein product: CATSGTSGTREQYF.

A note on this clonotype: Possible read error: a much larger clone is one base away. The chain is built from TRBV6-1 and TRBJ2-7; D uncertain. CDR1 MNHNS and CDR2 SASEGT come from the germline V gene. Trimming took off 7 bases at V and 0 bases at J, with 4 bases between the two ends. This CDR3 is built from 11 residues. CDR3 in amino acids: CASTPSYEQYF. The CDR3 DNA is TGTGCCAGCACCCCCTCCTACGAGCAGTACTTC.

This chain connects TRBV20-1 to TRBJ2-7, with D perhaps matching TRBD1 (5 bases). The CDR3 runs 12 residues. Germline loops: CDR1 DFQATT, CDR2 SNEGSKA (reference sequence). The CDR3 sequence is CSQGGSSYEQYF. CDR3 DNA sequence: TGCAGCCAGGGCGGAAGCTCCTACGAGCAGTACTTC.

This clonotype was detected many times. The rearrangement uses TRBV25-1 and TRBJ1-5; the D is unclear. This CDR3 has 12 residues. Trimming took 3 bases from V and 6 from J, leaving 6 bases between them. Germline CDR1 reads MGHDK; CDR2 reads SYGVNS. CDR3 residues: CASSDGVQPQHF. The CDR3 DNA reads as TGTGCCAGCAGTGACGGGGTTCAGCCCCAGCATTTT.

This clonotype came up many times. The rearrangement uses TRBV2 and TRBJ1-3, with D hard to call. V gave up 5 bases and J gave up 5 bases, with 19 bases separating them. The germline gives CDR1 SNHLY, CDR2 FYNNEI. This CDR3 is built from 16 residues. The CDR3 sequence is CASSIGPSEGRNTIYF. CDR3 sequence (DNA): TGTGCCAGCAGTATAGGACCGTCGGAGGGTAGAAACACCATATATTTT. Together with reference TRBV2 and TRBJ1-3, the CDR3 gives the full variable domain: EPEVTQTPSHQVTQMGQEVILRCVPISNHLYFYWYRQILGQKVEFLVSFYNNEISEKSEIFDDQFSVERPDGSNFTLKIRSTKLEDSAMYFCASSIGPSEGRNTIYFGEGSWLTVV.

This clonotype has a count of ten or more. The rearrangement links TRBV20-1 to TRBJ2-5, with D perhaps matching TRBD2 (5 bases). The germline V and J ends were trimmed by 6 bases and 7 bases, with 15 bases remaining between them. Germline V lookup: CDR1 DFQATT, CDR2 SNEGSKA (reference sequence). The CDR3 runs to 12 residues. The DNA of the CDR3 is TGCAGTGCACCCATCCGGGATGGGACCCAGTACTTC. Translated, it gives CSAPIRDGTQYF.

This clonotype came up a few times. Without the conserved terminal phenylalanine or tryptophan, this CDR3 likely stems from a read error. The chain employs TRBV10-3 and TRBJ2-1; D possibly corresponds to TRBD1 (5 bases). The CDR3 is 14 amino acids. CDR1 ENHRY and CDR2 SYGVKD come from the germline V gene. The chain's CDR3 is CVISESTQGREQFL. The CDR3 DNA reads TGTGTCATCAGTGAGTCGACTCAGGGTAGGGAGCAGTTCCTC.

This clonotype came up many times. The CDR3 reads CSARDPARVQETQYF. The DNA of the CDR3 is TGCAGTGCTAGAGATCCGGCCAGGGTCCAAGAGACCCAGTACTTC. The V call is TRBV20-1, the J call TRBJ2-5; D is possibly TRBD1 (5 bases). The CDR3 has 15 residues. Germline CDR1 DFQATT, CDR2 SNEGSKA (reference sequence). V lost 0 bases, J lost 1 base, and 12 bases lay in between.

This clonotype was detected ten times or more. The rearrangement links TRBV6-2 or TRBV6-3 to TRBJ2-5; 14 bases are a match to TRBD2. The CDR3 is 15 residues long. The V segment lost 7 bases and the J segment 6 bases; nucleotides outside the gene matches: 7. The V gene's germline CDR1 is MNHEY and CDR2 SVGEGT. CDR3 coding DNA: TGTGCCAGCACTCCGGGACTAGCGGGAGACAAGACCCAGTACTTC. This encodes CASTPGLAGDKTQYF.

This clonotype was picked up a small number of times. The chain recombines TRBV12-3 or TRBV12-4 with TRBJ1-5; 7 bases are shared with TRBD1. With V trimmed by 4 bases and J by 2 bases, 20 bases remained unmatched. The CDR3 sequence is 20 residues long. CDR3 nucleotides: TGTGCCAGCAGTTACAGGGGAAGAAGGGTTAGGGTTACGGGCAATCAGCCCCAGCATTTT. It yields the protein CASSYRGRRVRVTGNQPQHF.

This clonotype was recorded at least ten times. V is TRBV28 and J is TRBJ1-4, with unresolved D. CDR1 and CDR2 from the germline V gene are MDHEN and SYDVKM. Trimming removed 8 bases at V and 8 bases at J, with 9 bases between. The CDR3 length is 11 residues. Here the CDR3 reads CASRDREKLFF. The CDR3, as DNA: TGTGCCAGCCGCGACCGGGAAAAACTGTTTTTT.

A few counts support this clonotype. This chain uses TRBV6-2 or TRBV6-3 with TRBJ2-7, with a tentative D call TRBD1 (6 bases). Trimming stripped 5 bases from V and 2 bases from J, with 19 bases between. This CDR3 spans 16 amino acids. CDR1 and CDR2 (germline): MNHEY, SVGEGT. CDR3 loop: CASSHDPTGSAYEQYF. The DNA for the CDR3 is TGTGCCAGCAGTCACGACCCCACAGGGTCCGCCTACGAGCAGTACTTC.